This TCR beta chain stems from a study of blood T cell repertoires in COVID-19 (dated by TCRdb to the early 2020s). Study-wide context: The collaborator samples originated in the United States, Italy and Spain and spanned the acute and convalescent phases of COVID-19. Deeply sampled blood TCRbeta repertoires from subjects exposed to, actively infected with, or recovered from COVID-19 were included in the dataset. Nearly every sample came with metadata listing a de-identified subject ID, COVID-19 status, age in years and sex. The repertoires were made available in a free public database intended to serve as a resource for research on the immune response to SARS-CoV-2. Where available, HLA class I and class II types were obtained from metadata supplied by the sample provider rather than from assay-based typing. The material from the prospective study consisted of cDNA or gDNA derived from T cells, B-cell-depleted T cells, or PBMCs. The samples were drawn from two sources: the first 160 participants of the ongoing ImmuneRACE study, and 1,000 to 1,500 subjects contributed by 6 global collaborators. The full study reports these points: Clinical and demographic metadata were provided uncurated, with the amount varying by source and participant.

About this clone: Its antigen specificity is not known. Per-nucleotide qualities are absent, and no much larger clonotype sits a single base away.

At one collaborating source in Seattle, patients were enrolled during active infection and were followed longitudinally through the course of disease. Whole blood was collected in K2EDTA tubes by collaborating institutions according to the institutions' own protocols. For TCRbeta analysis, collaborator samples were shipped as frozen whole blood, as isolated PBMCs, or as DNA extracted from either sample type. The CDR3 runs 18 amino acids, cysteine and phenylalanine included. Of all the DNA, just the CDR3 is kept, 54 bases in frame from base 1. The germline V and J ends show losses of 0 bases and 1 base respectively, and no gene match explains 9 bases of the junction. CDR1 and CDR2, looked up from the germline V gene, are LGHNA and YNFKEQ. TCRbeta CDR3 regions were amplified from genomic DNA using the immunoSEQ Assay, a bias-controlled multiplex PCR. Per the original workflow: Within the assay, amplification of reference gene primers was used to estimate how many nucleated cells each sample contained. Sequence reads were collapsed and filtered to measure the absolute abundance of every unique TCRbeta CDR3 rearrangement. For each sample, productive Simpson clonality was calculated as the square root of Simpson's diversity index over productive rearrangements. TCRdb took this table from immuneACCESS and kept in-frame rearrangements with V and J called. Such tables lack part of the clones; where checked against another copy, unresolved V genes explain under half of the gap, and the rest is unexplained. That table is the source of V, J and clone size, and D and trimming were worked out from the DNA. A total of 30,000 to 35,000 clones appear in this sample, over 75% of them only once. 3% to 3.5% of the sample is held by the ten biggest clonotypes.

This sequence uses TRBV4-2 and TRBJ2-5; 9 bases in between match TRBD2. The origin of this receptor is a man between 65 and 85 years old with COVID-19, enrolled during active disease. Sequences were obtained from peripheral blood. The DNA reads as follows: TGTGCCAGCAGCCAAGATCCCCCGCTAGCGGGGCTCCAAGAGACCCAGTACTTC. Translation gives CASSQDPPLAGLQETQYF.